This is a list of T cell receptor beta chains from one sample in a study of shared clonotypes between healthy human individuals. Clones were read by immunoSEQ multiplex PCR, and TCRdb kept only the in-frame ones, dropping some. The data contain 550,000 to 750,000 clones, approximately 90% of them singletons. Material: naive CD8+ T cells sorted from blood. These receptors were collected from a man younger than 40 in good health. Both conserved end residues are part of each CDR3. Fields, in order: clone size, J gene, V gene, D gene, CDR3 DNA, CDR3 protein. The D gene is left open where the match is weak. A clone size is listed for some rows: how often the clone was seen (once, few, many), or a class if it is expanded.

size: NA
J: TRBJ2-1
V: TRBV28
D: NA
DNA: TGTGCCAGCAGTTTACGGTTGTACAAGTACCCGTTCTTC
CDR3: CASSLRLYKYPFF

size: NA
J: TRBJ2-5
V: TRBV5-1
D: NA
DNA: TGCGCCAGCAGCTTGGACGGGTGGGTAGAGACCCAGTACTTC
CDR3: CASSLDGWVETQYF

size: NA
J: TRBJ1-2
V: TRBV7-8
D: NA
DNA: TGTGCCAGCAGCTTAGTAGGAGGGAAAGCTAACTATGGCTACACCTTC
CDR3: CASSLVGGKANYGYTF

size: once
J: TRBJ1-3
V: TRBV6-5
D: NA
DNA: TGTGCCAGCAGTTTAATACGACACCGCTCTGGAAACACCATATATTTT
CDR3: CASSLIRHRSGNTIYF

size: NA
J: TRBJ2-7
V: TRBV27
D: TRBD2
DNA: TGTGCCAGCAGTTTCGGACTAGCAAGCAACGAGCAGTACTTC
CDR3: CASSFGLASNEQYF

size: NA
J: TRBJ2-7
V: TRBV5-1
D: TRBD1
DNA: TGCGCCAGCAGCTTGACCGGGACAGGGAACTACGAGCAGTACTTC
CDR3: CASSLTGTGNYEQYF

size: NA
J: TRBJ2-2
V: TRBV7-6
D: TRBD2
DNA: TGTGCCAGCAGCTTAGGACTAGCGGGAATCACCGGGGAGCTGTTTTTT
CDR3: CASSLGLAGITGELFF

size: NA
J: TRBJ2-5
V: TRBV13
D: NA
DNA: TGTGCCAGCAGCTTAATTTCGGGAGCTCCGGAAGAGACCCAGTACTTC
CDR3: CASSLISGAPEETQYF

size: NA
J: TRBJ2-3
V: TRBV27
D: NA
DNA: TGTGCCAGCAGTTTCGGGCGGCCCTCTAGCACAGATACGCAGTATTTT
CDR3: CASSFGRPSSTDTQYF

size: NA
J: TRBJ2-7
V: TRBV11-2
D: TRBD2
DNA: TGTGCCAGCAGCTTATTGGCGGGGGCCTACGAGCAGTACTTC
CDR3: CASSLLAGAYEQYF

size: once
J: TRBJ2-7
V: TRBV29-1
D: TRBD2
DNA: TGCAGCGTTGAAGAGGTAGGGGAGGGTATTATCTACGAGCAGTACTTC
CDR3: CSVEEVGEGIIYEQYF

size: NA
J: TRBJ2-7
V: TRBV2
D: NA
DNA: TGTGCCAGCGCGGGTTACGAGCAGTACTTC
CDR3: CASAGYEQYF

size: once
J: TRBJ2-5
V: TRBV27
D: NA
DNA: TGTGCCAGCAGTTTAGGGGGAAACCAAGAGACCCAGTACTTC
CDR3: CASSLGGNQETQYF

size: NA
J: TRBJ2-3
V: TRBV5-1
D: NA
DNA: TGCGCCAGCAGCTTCTCCGGGTCCACAGATACGCAGTATTTT
CDR3: CASSFSGSTDTQYF

size: NA
J: TRBJ1-1
V: TRBV6-5
D: NA
DNA: TGTGCCAGCAGCCGTGGACCGCTGAATGCTTTCTTT
CDR3: CASSRGPLNAFF

size: NA
J: TRBJ1-4
V: TRBV27
D: NA
DNA: TGTGCCAGCAGTTTATCGGGAAGGGGACGGGTTGAAAAACTGTTTTTT
CDR3: CASSLSGRGRVEKLFF

size: NA
J: TRBJ2-7
V: TRBV27
D: NA
DNA: TGTGCCAGCAGTTTACAGGCTCCGACCGAGGAGCAGTACTTC
CDR3: CASSLQAPTEEQYF

size: NA
J: TRBJ1-1
V: TRBV6-1
D: NA
DNA: TGTGCCAGCAGGGTCGGATACACTGAAGCTTTCTTT
CDR3: CASRVGYTEAFF

size: NA
J: TRBJ1-2
V: TRBV7-9
D: TRBD1
DNA: TGTGCCAGCAGTCGAACTCCGGGACAGGGGGCCGGTGGCTACACCTTC
CDR3: CASSRTPGQGAGGYTF

size: NA
J: TRBJ1-5
V: TRBV6-1
D: NA
DNA: TGTGCCAGCGAAGAAGGGAGCTTCAATCAGCCCCAGCATTTT
CDR3: CASEEGSFNQPQHF

size: NA
J: TRBJ2-2
V: TRBV9
D: TRBD2
DNA: TGTGCCAGCAATACGGGAGGGTCCGGGGAGCTGTTTTTT
CDR3: CASNTGGSGELFF

size: NA
J: TRBJ2-2
V: TRBV27
D: NA
DNA: TGTGCCAGCAGTTTATTTCAGGTCGGGACCGGGGAGCTGTTTTTT
CDR3: CASSLFQVGTGELFF